Shown below are 10 T cell receptor beta chains from a single sample sequenced in a study of blood T cell repertoires in COVID-19. The assay was immunoSEQ multiplex PCR, and TCRdb's table has in-frame clones only and misses some. The repertoire holds 25,000 to 35,000 clones, 88% seen once, with over 25% in the top ten. The sequencing input was peripheral blood. The receptors here all came from a human donor in a cohort sampled during active COVID-19.

The chain links TRBV19 to TRBJ1-2; a weak D match, TRBD1 (5 bases). Deletions cut 2 bases from V and 0 bases from J, with 7 bases between. The V gene's germline CDR1 is LNHDA and CDR2 SQIVND (reference sequence). CDR3 length: 14 residues. DNA of the CDR3: TGTGCCAGTAGTATATGGGGCACTAACTATGGCTACACCTTC. It is translated as CASSIWGTNYGYTF.

The chain combines TRBV7-9 with TRBJ2-7, with TRBD1 matching 11 bases. V trimming: 6 bases; J trimming: 6 bases; junction bases outside the gene matches: 1. Germline loops: CDR1 SEHNR, CDR2 FQNEAQ (reference sequence). The CDR3 sequence is 12 residues long. The CDR3: CASRGTGGEQYF. CDR3 in DNA: TGTGCCAGCAGGGGGACAGGGGGCGAGCAGTACTTC. Looking up the rest from reference TRBV7-9 and TRBJ2-7 gives the full variable domain: DTGVSQNPRHKITKRGQNVTFRCDPISEHNRLYWYRQTLGQGPEFLTYFQNEAQLEKSRLLSDRFSAERPKGSFSTLEIQRTEQGDSAMYLCASRGTGGEQYFGPGTRLTVT.

This chain connects TRBV7-2 to TRBJ2-5, with D hard to call. CDR1 SGHTA and CDR2 FQGNSA come from the germline V gene. V lost 2 bases and J lost 0, with 4 bases in between. The CDR3 loop spans 13 amino acids. CDR3 protein: CASSLQYQETQYF. CDR3 coding DNA: TGTGCCAGCAGCTTACAGTACCAAGAGACCCAGTACTTC.

This clone has a single count. This sequence joins TRBV2 and TRBJ1-6, with D possibly TRBD1 on 5 matching bases. The length of the CDR3 is 13 residues. The germline gives CDR1 SNHLY, CDR2 FYNNEI. Trimming took off 5 bases at V and 7 bases at J, with 9 bases between the two ends. CDR3 in amino acids: CASSRGENSPLHF. CDR3 bases: TGTGCCAGCAGTCGGGGGGAGAATTCACCCCTCCACTTT.

The chain joins TRBV10-3 to TRBJ1-2; tentative D call: TRBD1 (5 bases). The CDR3 loop spans 16 amino acids. Germline V gene data show CDR1 as ENHRY and CDR2 as SYGVKD. Trimming removed 4 bases at V and 7 bases at J, with 22 bases between. CDR3 DNA sequence: TGTGCCATCAGTGGAATCCGCGGTCAGGGCGATGGTGGCTACACCTTC. This sequence encodes CAISGIRGQGDGGYTF.

This clone was observed once. The chain couples TRBV7-2 to TRBJ2-2; TRBD2 aligns across 15 bases. Germline CDR1 SGHTA, CDR2 FQGNSA. With 5 bases clipped from V and 5 bases from J, the junction kept 6 bases outside the gene matches. The CDR3 contains 17 residues. The DNA of the CDR3 is TGTGCCAGCAGCCCCGGGACTAGCGGGGGGAGGACCGGGGAGCTGTTTTTT. Translating it yields CASSPGTSGGRTGELFF.

The chain couples TRBV5-6 to TRBJ1-5, with a tentative D call TRBD1 (5 bases). Germline CDR1 is SGHDT and CDR2 is YYEEEE. Trimming pared 2 bases from V and 6 bases from J, leaving 12 bases between. The CDR3 sequence is 14 residues long. CDR3 bases: TGTGCCAGCAGCTTAAGGGGTGTGGGTCAGCCCCAGCATTTT. Protein product: CASSLRGVGQPQHF.

V and J are TRBV5-1 and TRBJ2-7; possible D gene TRBD2, 6 bases. Germline CDR1 reads SGHRS; CDR2 reads YFSETQ. This CDR3 contains 14 residues. Trimming removed 5 bases from V and 2 bases from J, with 14 bases in between. This CDR3 reads CASRRDGSTYEQYF. The CDR3 bases are TGCGCCAGCAGACGGGACGGGAGCACCTACGAGCAGTACTTC.

J is TRBJ2-5 and V is TRBV2, with D possibly TRBD2 on 7 matching bases. The CDR3 covers 13 residues. Trimming took 7 bases from V and 1 from J, leaving 10 bases between them. Germline CDR1 SNHLY, CDR2 FYNNEI. The CDR3 nucleotides are TGTGCCAGCAAGCGGGACACCCAAGAGACCCAGTACTTC. It translates to CASKRDTQETQYF.

This chain connects TRBV7-2 to TRBJ2-3, with TRBD1 matching over 9 bases. The trim removed 5 bases at V and 1 base at J, leaving 7 bases unmatched. This CDR3 spans 16 amino acids. Germline CDR1 is SGHTA and CDR2 is FQGNSA. The CDR3 nucleotides are TGTGCCAGCAGCCCGTCCGGGACAGGGCGCACAGATACGCAGTATTTT. Amino acids: CASSPSGTGRTDTQYF.